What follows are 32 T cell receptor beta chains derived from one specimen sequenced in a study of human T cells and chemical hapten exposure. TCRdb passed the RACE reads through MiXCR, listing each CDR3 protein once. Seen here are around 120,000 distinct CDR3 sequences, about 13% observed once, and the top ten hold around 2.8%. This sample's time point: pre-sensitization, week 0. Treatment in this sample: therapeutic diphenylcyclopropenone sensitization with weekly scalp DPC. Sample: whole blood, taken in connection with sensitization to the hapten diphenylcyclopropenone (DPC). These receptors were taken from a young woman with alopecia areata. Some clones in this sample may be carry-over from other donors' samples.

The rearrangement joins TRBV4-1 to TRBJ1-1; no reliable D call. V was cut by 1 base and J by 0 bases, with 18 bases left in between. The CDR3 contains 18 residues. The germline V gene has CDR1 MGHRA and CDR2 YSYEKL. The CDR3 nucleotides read TGCGCCAGCAGCCAAGGGCTCAGAGCGGTCCCAATGAACACTGAAGCTTTCTTT. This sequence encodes CASSQGLRAVPMNTEAFF.

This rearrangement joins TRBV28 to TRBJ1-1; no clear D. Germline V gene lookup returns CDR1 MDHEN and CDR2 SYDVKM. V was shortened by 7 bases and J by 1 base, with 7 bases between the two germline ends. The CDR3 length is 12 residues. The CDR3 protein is CASKQENTEAFF. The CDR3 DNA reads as TGTGCCAGCAAACAAGAGAACACTGAAGCTTTCTTT.

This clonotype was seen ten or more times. The CDR3 coding sequence is TGTGCCAGCAGCTTGCGGGACAGAGAGTCAAACACCATATATTTT. It codes for CASSLRDRESNTIYF. The genes are TRBV5-4 and TRBJ1-3; TRBD1 agrees at 7 bases. This CDR3 region has 15 residues. With 1 base clipped from V and 6 bases from J, the junction kept 7 bases outside the gene matches. Germline V gives CDR1 SGHNT, CDR2 YYREEE (reference sequence).

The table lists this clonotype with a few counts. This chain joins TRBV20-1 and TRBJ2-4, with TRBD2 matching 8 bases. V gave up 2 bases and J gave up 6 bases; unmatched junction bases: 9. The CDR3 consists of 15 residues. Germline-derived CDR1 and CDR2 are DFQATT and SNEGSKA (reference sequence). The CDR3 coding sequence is TGCAGTGCTAGAAGGACCAGCGGGGGTACAAACATTCAGTACTTC. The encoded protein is CSARRTSGGTNIQYF.

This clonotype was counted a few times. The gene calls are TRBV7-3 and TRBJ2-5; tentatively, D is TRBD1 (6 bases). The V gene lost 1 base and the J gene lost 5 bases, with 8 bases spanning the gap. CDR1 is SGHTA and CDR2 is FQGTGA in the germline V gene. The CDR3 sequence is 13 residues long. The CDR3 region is CASSLKRGETQYF. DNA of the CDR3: TGTGCCAGCAGCTTAAAGAGGGGGGAGACCCAGTACTTC.

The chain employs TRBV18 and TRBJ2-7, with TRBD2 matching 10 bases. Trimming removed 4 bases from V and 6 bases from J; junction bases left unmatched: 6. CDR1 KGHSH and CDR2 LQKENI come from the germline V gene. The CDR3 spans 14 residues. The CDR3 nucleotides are TGTGCCAGCTCACAGAGCGGGGGGGCAGGCGAGCAGTACTTC. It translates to CASSQSGGAGEQYF.

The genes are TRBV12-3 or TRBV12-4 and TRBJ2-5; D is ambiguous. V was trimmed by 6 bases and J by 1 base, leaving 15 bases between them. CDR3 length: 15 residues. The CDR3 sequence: CASSRLGPIQETQYF. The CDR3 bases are TGTGCCAGCAGCCGCTTAGGACCTATCCAAGAGACCCAGTACTTC.

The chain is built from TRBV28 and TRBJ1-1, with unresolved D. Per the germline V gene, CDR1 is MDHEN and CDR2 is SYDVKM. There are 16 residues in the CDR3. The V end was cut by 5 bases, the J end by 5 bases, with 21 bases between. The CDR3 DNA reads TGTGCCAGCAGTCCTTATGCAGTCGGGGTGAGGACTGAAGCTTTCTTT. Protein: CASSPYAVGVRTEAFF.

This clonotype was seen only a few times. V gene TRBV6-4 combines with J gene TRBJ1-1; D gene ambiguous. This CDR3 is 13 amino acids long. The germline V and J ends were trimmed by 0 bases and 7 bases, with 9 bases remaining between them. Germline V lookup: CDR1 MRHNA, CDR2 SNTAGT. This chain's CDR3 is CASSDSESLEAFF. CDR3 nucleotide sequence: TGTGCCAGCAGTGACTCGGAAAGCCTTGAAGCTTTCTTT.

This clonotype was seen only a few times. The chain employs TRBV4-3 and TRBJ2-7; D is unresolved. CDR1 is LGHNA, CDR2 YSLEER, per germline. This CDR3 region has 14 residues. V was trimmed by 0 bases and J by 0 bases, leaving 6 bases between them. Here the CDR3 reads CASSQEDGSYEQYF. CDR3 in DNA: TGCGCCAGCAGCCAAGAAGACGGCTCCTACGAGCAGTACTTC.

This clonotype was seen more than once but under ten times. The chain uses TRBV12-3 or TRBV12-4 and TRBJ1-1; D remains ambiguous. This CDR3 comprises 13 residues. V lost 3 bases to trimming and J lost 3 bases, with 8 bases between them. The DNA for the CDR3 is TGTGCCAGCAGTTTGAGGGTAGACACTGAAGCTTTCTTT. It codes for CASSLRVDTEAFF.

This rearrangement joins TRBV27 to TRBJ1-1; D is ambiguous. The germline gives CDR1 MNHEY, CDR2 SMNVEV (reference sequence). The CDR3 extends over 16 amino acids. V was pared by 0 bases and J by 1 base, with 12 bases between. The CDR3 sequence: CASSLSTPLRNTEAFF. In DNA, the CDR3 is TGTGCCAGCAGTTTATCCACTCCGTTGCGGAACACTGAAGCTTTCTTT.

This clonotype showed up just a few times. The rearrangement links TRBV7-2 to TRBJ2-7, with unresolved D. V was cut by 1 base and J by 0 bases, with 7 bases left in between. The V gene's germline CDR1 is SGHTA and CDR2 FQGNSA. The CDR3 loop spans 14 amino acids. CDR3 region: CASSLEGSSYEQYF. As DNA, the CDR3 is TGTGCCAGCAGCTTAGAGGGCAGCTCCTACGAGCAGTACTTC.

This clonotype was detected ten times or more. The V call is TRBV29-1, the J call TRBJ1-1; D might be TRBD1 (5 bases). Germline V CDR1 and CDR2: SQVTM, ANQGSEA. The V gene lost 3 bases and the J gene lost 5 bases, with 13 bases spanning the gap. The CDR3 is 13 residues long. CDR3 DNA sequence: TGCAGCGTTGAGAGGGGATTTGGGACTGAAGCTTTCTTT. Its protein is CSVERGFGTEAFF. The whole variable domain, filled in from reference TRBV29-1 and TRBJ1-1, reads SAVISQKPSRDICQRGTSLTIQCQVDSQVTMMFWYRQQPGQSLTLIATANQGSEATYESGFVIDKFPISRPNLTFSTLTVSNMSPEDSSIYLCSVERGFGTEAFFGQGTRLTVV.

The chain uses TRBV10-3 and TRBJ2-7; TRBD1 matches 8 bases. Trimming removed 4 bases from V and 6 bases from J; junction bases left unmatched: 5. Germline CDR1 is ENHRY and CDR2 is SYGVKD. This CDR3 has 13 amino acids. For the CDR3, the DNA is TGTGCCATCAGTGGGGCTGACAGGGGCGAGCAGTACTTC. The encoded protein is CAISGADRGEQYF.

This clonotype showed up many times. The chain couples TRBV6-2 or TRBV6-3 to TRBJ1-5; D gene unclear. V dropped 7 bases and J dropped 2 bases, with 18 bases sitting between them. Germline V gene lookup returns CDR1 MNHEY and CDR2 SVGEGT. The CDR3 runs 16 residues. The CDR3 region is CASTDVAVRGNQPQHF. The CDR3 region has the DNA TGTGCCAGCACCGACGTGGCGGTACGGGGCAATCAGCCCCAGCATTTT.

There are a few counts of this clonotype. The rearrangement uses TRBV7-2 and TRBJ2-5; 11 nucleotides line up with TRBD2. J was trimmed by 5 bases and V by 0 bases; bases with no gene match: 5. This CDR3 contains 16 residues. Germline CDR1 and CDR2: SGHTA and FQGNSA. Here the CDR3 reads CASSLAWASGGETQYF. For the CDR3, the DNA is TGTGCCAGCAGCTTAGCTTGGGCTAGCGGGGGGGAGACCCAGTACTTC.

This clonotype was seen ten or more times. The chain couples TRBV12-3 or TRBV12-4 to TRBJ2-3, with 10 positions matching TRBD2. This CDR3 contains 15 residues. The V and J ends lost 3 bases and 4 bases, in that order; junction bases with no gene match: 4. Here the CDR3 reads CASSFLAGASDTQYF. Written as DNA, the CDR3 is TGTGCCAGCAGTTTTCTAGCGGGGGCCTCAGATACGCAGTATTTT.

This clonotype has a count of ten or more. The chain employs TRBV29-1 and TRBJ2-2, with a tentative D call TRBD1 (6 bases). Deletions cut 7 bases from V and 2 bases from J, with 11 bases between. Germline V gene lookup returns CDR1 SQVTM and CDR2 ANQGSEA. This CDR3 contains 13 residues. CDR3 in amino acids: CSGRDINTGELFF. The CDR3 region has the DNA TGCAGCGGCCGGGACATCAACACCGGGGAGCTGTTTTTT.

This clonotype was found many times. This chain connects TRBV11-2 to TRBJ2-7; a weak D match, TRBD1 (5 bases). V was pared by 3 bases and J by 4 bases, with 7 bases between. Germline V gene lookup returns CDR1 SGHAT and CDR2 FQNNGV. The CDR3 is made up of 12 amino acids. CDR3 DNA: TGTGCCAGCAGCTTTCAGGGTTACGAGCAGTACTTC. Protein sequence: CASSFQGYEQYF. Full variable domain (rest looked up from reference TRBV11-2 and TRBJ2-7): EAGVAQSPRYKIIEKRQSVAFWCNPISGHATLYWYQQILGQGPKLLIQFQNNGVVDDSQLPKDRFSAERLKGVDSTLKIQPAKLEDSAVYLCASSFQGYEQYFGPGTRLTVT.

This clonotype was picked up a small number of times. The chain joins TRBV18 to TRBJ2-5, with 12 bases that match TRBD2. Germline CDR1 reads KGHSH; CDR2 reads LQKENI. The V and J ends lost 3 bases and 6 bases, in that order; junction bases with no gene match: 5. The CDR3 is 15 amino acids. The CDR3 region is CASSPPGLAGQTQYF. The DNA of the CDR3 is TGTGCCAGCTCACCTCCGGGACTAGCGGGTCAGACCCAGTACTTC.

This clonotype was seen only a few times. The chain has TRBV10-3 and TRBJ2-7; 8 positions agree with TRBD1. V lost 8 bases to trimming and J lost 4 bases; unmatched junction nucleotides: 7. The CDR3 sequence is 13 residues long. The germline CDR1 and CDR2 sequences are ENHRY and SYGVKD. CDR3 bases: TGTGCCATCGAGCAGGGGGCGCGGTACGAGCAGTACTTC. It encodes CAIEQGARYEQYF.

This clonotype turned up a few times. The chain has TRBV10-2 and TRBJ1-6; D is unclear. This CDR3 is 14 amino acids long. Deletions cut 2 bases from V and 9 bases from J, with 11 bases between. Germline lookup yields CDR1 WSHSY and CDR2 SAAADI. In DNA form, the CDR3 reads TGCGCCAGCAGTGAGGGACGGAATGGTTCACCCCTCCACTTT. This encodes CASSEGRNGSPLHF.

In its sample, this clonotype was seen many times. In nucleotides, the CDR3 is TGTGCCAGCAGTACCGGGACTACCGTGGATACGCAGTATTTT. Encoded protein: CASSTGTTVDTQYF. This rearrangement joins TRBV6-5 to TRBJ2-3; 7 nucleotides line up with TRBD2. CDR3 length: 14 amino acids. V lost 5 bases, J lost 6 bases, and 8 bases stayed unmatched. In germline, CDR1 is MNHEY, CDR2 SVGAGI.

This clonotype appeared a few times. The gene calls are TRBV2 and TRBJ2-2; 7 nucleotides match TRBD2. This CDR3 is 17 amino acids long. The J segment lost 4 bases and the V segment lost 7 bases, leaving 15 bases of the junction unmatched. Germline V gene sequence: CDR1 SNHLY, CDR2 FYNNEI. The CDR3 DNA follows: TGTGCCAGCATGCGTCAGGGTCTAGCGGCAGGCACCGGGGAGCTGTTTTTT. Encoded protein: CASMRQGLAAGTGELFF.

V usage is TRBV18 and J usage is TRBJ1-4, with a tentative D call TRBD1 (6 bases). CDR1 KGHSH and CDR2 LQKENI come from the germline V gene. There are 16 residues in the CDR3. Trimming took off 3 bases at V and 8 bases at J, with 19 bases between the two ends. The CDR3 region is CASSPVFVDSGEKLFF. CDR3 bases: TGTGCCAGCTCACCGGTATTTGTGGACAGTGGAGAAAAACTGTTTTTT.

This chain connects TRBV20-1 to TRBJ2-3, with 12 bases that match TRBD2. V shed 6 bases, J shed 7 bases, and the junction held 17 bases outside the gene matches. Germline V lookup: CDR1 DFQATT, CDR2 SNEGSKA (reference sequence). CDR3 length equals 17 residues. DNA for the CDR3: TGCAGTGCGAGCGGTGCTAGCGGGGGGGCCATACGAAATACGCAGTATTTT. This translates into CSASGASGGAIRNTQYF.

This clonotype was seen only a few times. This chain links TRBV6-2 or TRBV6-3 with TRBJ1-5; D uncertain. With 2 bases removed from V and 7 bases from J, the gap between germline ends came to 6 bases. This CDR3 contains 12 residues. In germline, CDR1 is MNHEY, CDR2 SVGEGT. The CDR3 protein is CASSYAIQPQHF. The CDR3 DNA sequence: TGTGCCAGCAGTTACGCGATCCAGCCCCAGCATTTT.

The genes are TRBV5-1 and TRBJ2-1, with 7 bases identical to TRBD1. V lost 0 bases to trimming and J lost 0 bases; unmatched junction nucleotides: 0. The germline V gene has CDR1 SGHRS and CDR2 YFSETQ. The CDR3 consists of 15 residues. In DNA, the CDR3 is TGCGCCAGCAGCTTGGAGGGGGCCTCCTACAATGAGCAGTTCTTC. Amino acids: CASSLEGASYNEQFF.

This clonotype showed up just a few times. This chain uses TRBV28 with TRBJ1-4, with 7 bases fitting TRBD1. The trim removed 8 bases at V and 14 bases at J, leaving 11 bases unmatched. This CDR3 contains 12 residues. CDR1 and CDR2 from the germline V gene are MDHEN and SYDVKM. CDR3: CASGTLQGTLFF. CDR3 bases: TGTGCCAGCGGAACATTACAGGGGACCCTGTTTTTT.

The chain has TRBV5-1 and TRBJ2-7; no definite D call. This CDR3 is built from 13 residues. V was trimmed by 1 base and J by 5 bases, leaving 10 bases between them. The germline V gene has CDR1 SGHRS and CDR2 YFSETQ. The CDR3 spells CASSLKSGNEQYF. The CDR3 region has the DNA TGCGCCAGCAGCTTGAAATCTGGGAACGAGCAGTACTTC.

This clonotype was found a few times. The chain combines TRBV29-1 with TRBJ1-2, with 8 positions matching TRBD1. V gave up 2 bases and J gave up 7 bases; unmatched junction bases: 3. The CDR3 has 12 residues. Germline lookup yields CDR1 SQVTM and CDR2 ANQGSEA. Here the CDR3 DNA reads TGCAGCGTTGAACAGGGGGCGCGTGGCTACACCTTC. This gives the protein CSVEQGARGYTF.